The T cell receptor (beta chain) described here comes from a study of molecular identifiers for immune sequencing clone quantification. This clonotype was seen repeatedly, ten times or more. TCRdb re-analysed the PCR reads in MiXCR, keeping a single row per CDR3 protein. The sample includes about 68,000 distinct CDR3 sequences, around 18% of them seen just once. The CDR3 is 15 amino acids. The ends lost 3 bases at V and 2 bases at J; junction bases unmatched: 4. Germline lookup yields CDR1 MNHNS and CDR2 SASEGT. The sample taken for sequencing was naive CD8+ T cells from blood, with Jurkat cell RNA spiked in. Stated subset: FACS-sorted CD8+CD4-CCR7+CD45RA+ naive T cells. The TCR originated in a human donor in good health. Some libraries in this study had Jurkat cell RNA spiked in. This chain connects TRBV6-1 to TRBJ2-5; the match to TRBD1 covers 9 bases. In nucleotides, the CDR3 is TGTGCCAGCAGTGATCCAGGGACAGGGCAAGAGACCCAGTACTTC. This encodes CASSDPGTGQETQYF.